Detailed here is one T cell receptor (beta chain). These data come from a study of T cell responses to AZD1222 COVID-19 vaccine. Profiling relied on immunoSEQ multiplex PCR, and the TCRdb table lists in-frame clones only, not all of them. The repertoire holds approximately 90,000 clones, with around 90% as singletons. The germline V gene has CDR1 LNHDA and CDR2 SQIVND (reference sequence). The CDR3 is 15 residues long. Trimming cost V 5 bases and J 8 bases, with 21 bases left between them. The sequences come from peripheral blood, collected on day 0 of AZD1222 vaccination. The chain employs TRBV19 and TRBJ1-2; D remains ambiguous. The clonotype was recovered from an adult in good health. The CDR3 reads CASSGRAPEIDGYTF. Here the CDR3 DNA reads TGTGCCAGTAGTGGCCGGGCCCCAGAGATTGACGGCTACACCTTC.